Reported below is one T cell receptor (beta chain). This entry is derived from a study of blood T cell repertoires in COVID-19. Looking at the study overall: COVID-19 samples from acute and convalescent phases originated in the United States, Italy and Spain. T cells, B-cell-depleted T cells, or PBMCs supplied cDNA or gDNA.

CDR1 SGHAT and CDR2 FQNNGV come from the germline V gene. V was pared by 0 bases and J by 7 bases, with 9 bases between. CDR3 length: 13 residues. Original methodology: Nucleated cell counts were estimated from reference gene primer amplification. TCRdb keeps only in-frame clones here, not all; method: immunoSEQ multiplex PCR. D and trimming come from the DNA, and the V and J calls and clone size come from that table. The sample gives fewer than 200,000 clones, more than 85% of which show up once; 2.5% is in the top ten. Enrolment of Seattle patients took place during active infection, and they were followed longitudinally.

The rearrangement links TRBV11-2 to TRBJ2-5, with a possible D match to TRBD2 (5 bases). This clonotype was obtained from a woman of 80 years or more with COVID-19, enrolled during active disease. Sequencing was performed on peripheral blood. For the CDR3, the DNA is TGTGCCAGCAGCTTAGACCGGGAAGGGACCCAGTACTTC. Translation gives CASSLDREGTQYF.